A selection of T cell receptor beta chains follows, all from one sample in a study of blood T cell repertoires in COVID-19. TCRdb's copy holds only in-frame clones and misses some; the assay was immunoSEQ multiplex PCR. The sample has 81,000 or so clones, around 85% seen once. Sequencing was done on a sample of peripheral blood. These TCRs come from a woman aged 65 to 85 with active or convalescent COVID-19. CDR3s leave out the opening cysteine and the closing phenylalanine or tryptophan. A D gene is named only where the DNA matches it firmly.

>TRBV6-2/TRBV6-3|TRBJ2-7|TRBD1
ASSYSFPRDRSLEQY
>TRBV6-5|TRBJ1-2|-
ASRADSLSGYT
>TRBV2|TRBJ2-7|-
ASSDGTLLDEQY
>TRBV7-8|TRBJ1-1|TRBD1
ASSLRGQGAGGVEAF
>TRBV5-4|TRBJ2-5|-
ASSSVEETQY
>TRBV5-5|TRBJ1-6|TRBD1
ASSLEGAVSYNSPLH
>TRBV29-1|TRBJ2-4|TRBD2
SVAYTGTRNIQY
>TRBV3-1/TRBV3-2|TRBJ1-2|-
ASSQRARYGYT
>TRBV2|TRBJ2-5|TRBD1
ASSRSRGQGGIETQY
>TRBV4-2|TRBJ1-1|-
ASSQEGRGMNTEAF
>TRBV19|TRBJ2-1|TRBD2
ASSVSSGGRGNEQF
>TRBV7-6|TRBJ1-3|-
ASSLEPTTGLSGNTIY
>TRBV7-9|TRBJ1-3|-
ASSPSSGNTIY
>TRBV5-1|TRBJ2-1|TRBD2
ASGSGLAGATEQF